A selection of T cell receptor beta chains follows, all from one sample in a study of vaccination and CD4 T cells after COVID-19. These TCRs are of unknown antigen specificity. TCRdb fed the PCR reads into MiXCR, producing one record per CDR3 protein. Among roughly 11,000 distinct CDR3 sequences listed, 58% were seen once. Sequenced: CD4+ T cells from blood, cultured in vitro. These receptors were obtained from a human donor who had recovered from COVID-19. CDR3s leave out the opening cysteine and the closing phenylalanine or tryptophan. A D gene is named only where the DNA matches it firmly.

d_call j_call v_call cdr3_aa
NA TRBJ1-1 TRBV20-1 SARGLFRENTEAF
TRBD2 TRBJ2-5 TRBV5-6 ASSHLAGGGETQY
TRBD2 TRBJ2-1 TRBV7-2 ASSFVAGSYNEQF
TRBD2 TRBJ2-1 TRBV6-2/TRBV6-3 ASSYSVAGGRLREQF
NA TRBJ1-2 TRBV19 ASTRYGVTGYT
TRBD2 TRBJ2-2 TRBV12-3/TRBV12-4 ASSPRGRTSWTGELF
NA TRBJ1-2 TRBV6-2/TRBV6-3 ASRSRTYGYT
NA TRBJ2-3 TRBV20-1 SATGPSGRTDTQY
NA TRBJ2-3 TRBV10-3 AISDRVDTQY
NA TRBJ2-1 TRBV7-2 ASRNTGSGEQF